These T cell receptor beta chains were read from a single sample in a study of T cells in localized non-small cell lung cancer. TCRdb's copy holds only in-frame clones and misses some; the assay was immunoSEQ multiplex PCR. The profile covers about 6,800 clones, with 45% to 55% appearing a single time and approximately 4.2% taken by the ten largest. The sample here was lymph node tissue, taken before any cancer treatment. These receptors were collected from a man between 40 and 69 years old with stage I lung adenocarcinoma. CDR3s include the opening cysteine and the closing phenylalanine or tryptophan. Fields, in order: clone size, D gene, V gene, J gene, CDR3 DNA, CDR3 protein. A D gene is named only where the DNA matches it firmly. Clone size, where shown, is once, few, many, or a class for clones that have expanded.

abundance: .; d_gene: .; v_gene: TRBV15; j_gene: TRBJ1-2; CDR3nt: TGTGCCACCAGCAGAGTTCGTAGCTCCCGAATAGACAGTTATGGCTACACCTTC; CDR3aa: CATSRVRSSRIDSYGYTF
abundance: .; d_gene: .; v_gene: TRBV29-1; j_gene: TRBJ1-2; CDR3nt: TGCAGCGCCCGGGCAGGAGAGGTAGGCTACACCTTC; CDR3aa: CSARAGEVGYTF
abundance: few; d_gene: TRBD2; v_gene: TRBV11-3; j_gene: TRBJ2-7; CDR3nt: TGTGCCAGCAGCCAAGGACTAGCGAACTACGAGCAGTACTTC; CDR3aa: CASSQGLANYEQYF
abundance: few; d_gene: .; v_gene: TRBV9; j_gene: TRBJ2-5; CDR3nt: TGTGCCAGCAGTTCAGTCCGGGGCGCTGGGGAGACCCAGTACTTC; CDR3aa: CASSSVRGAGETQYF
abundance: .; d_gene: TRBD2; v_gene: TRBV6-8; j_gene: TRBJ2-2; CDR3nt: TGTGCCAGCAGTCTGGATTGGGGGGGAGCCGGGGAGCTGTTTTTT; CDR3aa: CASSLDWGGAGELFF
abundance: .; d_gene: .; v_gene: TRBV19; j_gene: TRBJ1-5; CDR3nt: TGTGCCAGTAGTCGTTACAGGGCTGGCAATCAGCCCCAGCATTTT; CDR3aa: CASSRYRAGNQPQHF
abundance: .; d_gene: .; v_gene: TRBV30; j_gene: TRBJ1-6; CDR3nt: TGTGCCTGGAGTGCCCCACCTGGTATCTCCTATAATTCACCCCTCCACTTT; CDR3aa: CAWSAPPGISYNSPLHF
abundance: .; d_gene: TRBD1; v_gene: TRBV15; j_gene: TRBJ1-2; CDR3nt: TGTGCCACCAGCAGTCGAATCGGGGACAGACTCGGAGGCTACACCTTC; CDR3aa: CATSSRIGDRLGGYTF
abundance: few; d_gene: .; v_gene: TRBV11-3; j_gene: TRBJ2-7; CDR3nt: TGTGCCAGCAGCTCACAAAACGGGGGCTACGAGCAGTACTTC; CDR3aa: CASSSQNGGYEQYF
abundance: .; d_gene: TRBD1; v_gene: TRBV29-1; j_gene: TRBJ1-1; CDR3nt: TGCAGCGTTGAGGATAGGGGGCGAGGTTTGACTGAAGCTTTCTTT; CDR3aa: CSVEDRGRGLTEAFF
abundance: medium-sized; d_gene: .; v_gene: TRBV4-1; j_gene: TRBJ2-6; CDR3nt: TGCGCCAGCAGCCAAGATATACTCCGGGGTCCTGGGGCCAACGTCCTGACTTTC; CDR3aa: CASSQDILRGPGANVLTF
abundance: .; d_gene: TRBD1; v_gene: TRBV6-8; j_gene: TRBJ1-5; CDR3nt: TGTGCCATCAGGGCAGGGGGCGTATTTCAGCCCCAGCATTTT; CDR3aa: CAIRAGGVFQPQHF
abundance: few; d_gene: .; v_gene: TRBV9; j_gene: TRBJ1-1; CDR3nt: TGTGCCAGCAGCGTAGGAGGGGAAAGCACTGAAGCTTTCTTT; CDR3aa: CASSVGGESTEAFF
abundance: few; d_gene: .; v_gene: TRBV29-1; j_gene: TRBJ1-1; CDR3nt: TGCAGCGTCCCCAGCCAGGGCTCGACCCAGAACACTGAAGCTTTCTTT; CDR3aa: CSVPSQGSTQNTEAFF
abundance: few; d_gene: .; v_gene: TRBV4-1; j_gene: TRBJ2-7; CDR3nt: TGCGCCAGCAGCCAAGAACATCTCTACGAGCAGTACTTC; CDR3aa: CASSQEHLYEQYF
abundance: .; d_gene: TRBD2; v_gene: TRBV6-8; j_gene: TRBJ2-1; CDR3nt: TGTGCCAGCAAGCCTAGCGGGGGACATGAGCAGTTCTTC; CDR3aa: CASKPSGGHEQFF
abundance: once; d_gene: .; v_gene: TRBV19; j_gene: TRBJ1-1; CDR3nt: TGTGCCAGTAGTATCAGCACAGGTCCATCAGCTTTCTTT; CDR3aa: CASSISTGPSAFF
abundance: few; d_gene: .; v_gene: TRBV6-8; j_gene: TRBJ1-2; CDR3nt: TGTGCCAGCAGTTTTCACGGACAGAACTATGGCTACACCTTC; CDR3aa: CASSFHGQNYGYTF
abundance: .; d_gene: .; v_gene: TRBV9; j_gene: TRBJ1-3; CDR3nt: TGTACCAGCAGCCCGGGACAATTCTCTGGAAACACCATATATTTT; CDR3aa: CTSSPGQFSGNTIYF
abundance: few; d_gene: TRBD2; v_gene: TRBV9; j_gene: TRBJ2-3; CDR3nt: TGTGCCAGCAGCGCACCCGGACTAGCGGCCACAGATACGCAGTATTTT; CDR3aa: CASSAPGLAATDTQYF
abundance: .; d_gene: TRBD1; v_gene: TRBV6-8; j_gene: TRBJ1-5; CDR3nt: TGTGCCAGCAGTGTTCAGGGGGGCAATCAGCCCCAGCATTTT; CDR3aa: CASSVQGGNQPQHF
abundance: .; d_gene: .; v_gene: TRBV9; j_gene: TRBJ2-3; CDR3nt: TGTGCCAGCAGCGTAGCGGGGAGCCCCCAGGATACGCAGTATTTT; CDR3aa: CASSVAGSPQDTQYF
abundance: .; d_gene: TRBD1; v_gene: TRBV28; j_gene: TRBJ1-2; CDR3nt: TGTGCCAGCAGTTACCAGGACAGGAAGAAAGGGTATGGCTACACCTTC; CDR3aa: CASSYQDRKKGYGYTF
abundance: few; d_gene: TRBD2; v_gene: TRBV6-8; j_gene: TRBJ2-1; CDR3nt: TGTGCCAGCAGTCTAGAGGCGGGGGGGCCGGGCAATGAGCAGTTCTTC; CDR3aa: CASSLEAGGPGNEQFF
abundance: .; d_gene: .; v_gene: TRBV6-8; j_gene: TRBJ1-5; CDR3nt: TGTGCCAGCAGTGTCGAGACAGCTAGCAATCAGCCCCAGCATTTT; CDR3aa: CASSVETASNQPQHF
abundance: .; d_gene: .; v_gene: TRBV18; j_gene: TRBJ2-3; CDR3nt: TGTGCCAGCTCACGACAAAGCACAGATACGCAGTATTTT; CDR3aa: CASSRQSTDTQYF
abundance: .; d_gene: .; v_gene: TRBV30; j_gene: TRBJ2-1; CDR3nt: TGTGCCTGGAGTGTAGTGGGCTCCTACAATGAGCAGTTCTTC; CDR3aa: CAWSVVGSYNEQFF
abundance: .; d_gene: .; v_gene: TRBV11-3; j_gene: TRBJ1-1; CDR3nt: TGTGCCAGCAGCCCCCAAGGAGGCAACACTGAAGCTTTCTTT; CDR3aa: CASSPQGGNTEAFF
abundance: few; d_gene: .; v_gene: TRBV30; j_gene: TRBJ1-1; CDR3nt: TGTGCCTGGAGGGAGGTGTTCACTGAAGCTTTCTTT; CDR3aa: CAWREVFTEAFF
abundance: .; d_gene: .; v_gene: TRBV28; j_gene: TRBJ2-2; CDR3nt: TGTGCCAGCAGTTGGGGACATACCGGGGAGCTGTTTTTT; CDR3aa: CASSWGHTGELFF
abundance: .; d_gene: TRBD2; v_gene: TRBV10-2; j_gene: TRBJ2-1; CDR3nt: TGCGCCAGCAGTGGTCTAGCGGGAGGGTGGGAGCAGTTCTTC; CDR3aa: CASSGLAGGWEQFF
abundance: .; d_gene: .; v_gene: TRBV28; j_gene: TRBJ2-2; CDR3nt: TGTGCCAGCAGCCCCAGGGAAGGGGAGCTGTTTTTT; CDR3aa: CASSPREGELFF
abundance: .; d_gene: .; v_gene: TRBV11-3; j_gene: TRBJ2-1; CDR3nt: TGTGCCAGCAGCTTGTATCACGGGAAACCAGACAATGAGCAGTTCTTC; CDR3aa: CASSLYHGKPDNEQFF
abundance: .; d_gene: .; v_gene: TRBV19; j_gene: TRBJ2-5; CDR3nt: TGTGCCAGTAGTATGGGGCAGGGCTCCTATCGGGAGACCCAGTACTTC; CDR3aa: CASSMGQGSYRETQYF
abundance: .; d_gene: .; v_gene: TRBV28; j_gene: TRBJ2-1; CDR3nt: TGTGCCAGCACTGACCCCCCCTCCGATGAGCAGTTCTTC; CDR3aa: CASTDPPSDEQFF
abundance: .; d_gene: .; v_gene: TRBV19; j_gene: TRBJ2-3; CDR3nt: TGTGCCAGTAGTATGATCGGAGGGGGGACCACAGATACGCAGTATTTT; CDR3aa: CASSMIGGGTTDTQYF
abundance: once; d_gene: .; v_gene: TRBV11-3; j_gene: TRBJ1-3; CDR3nt: TGTGCCAGCAGCTTAGTGGCCAGGGGAGGTGGAAACACCATATATTTT; CDR3aa: CASSLVARGGGNTIYF
abundance: few; d_gene: TRBD1; v_gene: TRBV18; j_gene: TRBJ1-1; CDR3nt: TGTGCCAGCTCAGGACAGGGGAACACTGAAGCTTTCTTT; CDR3aa: CASSGQGNTEAFF
abundance: .; d_gene: .; v_gene: TRBV18; j_gene: TRBJ2-3; CDR3nt: TGTGCCAGCTCACCGACCACCCCAGATACGCAGTATTTT; CDR3aa: CASSPTTPDTQYF
abundance: .; d_gene: TRBD2; v_gene: TRBV11-3; j_gene: TRBJ2-3; CDR3nt: TGTGCCAGCAGCTTAGGTCGGGGGGGCCGCACAGATACGCAGTATTTT; CDR3aa: CASSLGRGGRTDTQYF
abundance: .; d_gene: TRBD2; v_gene: TRBV28; j_gene: TRBJ2-5; CDR3nt: TGTGCCAGCAGCCAGGGGCGGGGGGGCCCAGAGACCCAGTACTTC; CDR3aa: CASSQGRGGPETQYF
abundance: .; d_gene: .; v_gene: TRBV2; j_gene: TRBJ1-2; CDR3nt: TGTGCCAGCAGTGAGGAAAGGGGTAACTATGGCTACACCTTC; CDR3aa: CASSEERGNYGYTF
abundance: .; d_gene: TRBD2; v_gene: TRBV29-1; j_gene: TRBJ2-1; CDR3nt: TGCAGCGCAAGACTAGCGGGAGGGAATAATGAACAGTTCTTC; CDR3aa: CSARLAGGNNEQFF
abundance: .; d_gene: TRBD2; v_gene: TRBV18; j_gene: TRBJ2-5; CDR3nt: TGTGCCAGCTCATACGGGACATTGGGACTAGCGGGGCTCCAAGAGACCCAGTACTTC; CDR3aa: CASSYGTLGLAGLQETQYF
abundance: .; d_gene: .; v_gene: TRBV6-8; j_gene: TRBJ2-1; CDR3nt: TGTGCCAGCAGTTACGGAAACGGGGGTAGCTCCTACAATGAGCAGTTCTTC; CDR3aa: CASSYGNGGSSYNEQFF
abundance: .; d_gene: .; v_gene: TRBV30; j_gene: TRBJ1-5; CDR3nt: TGTGCCTGGAGTGTCCAGGGACGCGATAGCAATCAGCCCCAGCATTTT; CDR3aa: CAWSVQGRDSNQPQHF
abundance: .; d_gene: .; v_gene: TRBV7-6; j_gene: TRBJ2-3; CDR3nt: TGTGCCAGCACAGGACGGGCCTACACAGATACGCAGTATTTT; CDR3aa: CASTGRAYTDTQYF
abundance: few; d_gene: .; v_gene: TRBV18; j_gene: TRBJ1-1; CDR3nt: TGTGCCAGCTCACCAGCCGGGGTGAACACTGAAGCTTTCTTT; CDR3aa: CASSPAGVNTEAFF
abundance: .; d_gene: TRBD1; v_gene: TRBV19; j_gene: TRBJ1-2; CDR3nt: TGTGCCAGTAGCGACCGGGACAGGGGTAACTATGGCTACACCTTC; CDR3aa: CASSDRDRGNYGYTF
abundance: few; d_gene: .; v_gene: TRBV6-8; j_gene: TRBJ2-3; CDR3nt: TGTGCCAGTAGGAGTTTGGCGACAGATACGCAGTATTTT; CDR3aa: CASRSLATDTQYF
abundance: .; d_gene: .; v_gene: TRBV15; j_gene: TRBJ1-4; CDR3nt: TGTGCCACCAGCAGAGATGGGGGGACCCCTGTTAGTGAAAAACTGTTTTTT; CDR3aa: CATSRDGGTPVSEKLFF
abundance: .; d_gene: TRBD1; v_gene: TRBV14; j_gene: TRBJ1-2; CDR3nt: TGTGCCAGCAGCCGGACAGGCAAGGACTATGGCTACACCTTC; CDR3aa: CASSRTGKDYGYTF
abundance: .; d_gene: .; v_gene: TRBV28; j_gene: TRBJ1-4; CDR3nt: TGTGCCAGCAGTTTAGAGGACATTTTAGAGGAAAAACTGTTTTTT; CDR3aa: CASSLEDILEEKLFF
abundance: few; d_gene: TRBD2; v_gene: TRBV11-3; j_gene: TRBJ2-5; CDR3nt: TGTGCCAGCAGCTTGGTTGCTAGCGGGATCCAAGAGACCCAGTACTTC; CDR3aa: CASSLVASGIQETQYF
abundance: medium-sized; d_gene: .; v_gene: TRBV9; j_gene: TRBJ2-1; CDR3nt: TGTGCCAGCAGCGTAGGGGGGGCTAGCTTTGAGCAGTTCTTC; CDR3aa: CASSVGGASFEQFF
abundance: .; d_gene: .; v_gene: TRBV6-8; j_gene: TRBJ2-7; CDR3nt: TGTGCCAGCAGTCCGGTATCGGGGTACGAGCAGTACTTC; CDR3aa: CASSPVSGYEQYF
abundance: .; d_gene: TRBD1; v_gene: TRBV9; j_gene: TRBJ1-1; CDR3nt: TGTGCCAGCAGCGTGGACAGGGGGACCACTGAAGCTTTCTTT; CDR3aa: CASSVDRGTTEAFF
abundance: .; d_gene: TRBD2; v_gene: TRBV11-3; j_gene: TRBJ2-5; CDR3nt: TGTGCCAGCAGCTTATTCCCCCGGACTAGCGGGACTGGCCAAGAGACCCAGTACTTC; CDR3aa: CASSLFPRTSGTGQETQYF
abundance: .; d_gene: .; v_gene: TRBV28; j_gene: TRBJ2-7; CDR3nt: TGTGCCAGCAGTTTCCCTAGCAGAAGCTCCTACGAGCAGTACTTC; CDR3aa: CASSFPSRSSYEQYF